These 9 T cell receptor beta chains were sequenced from one sample in a study of T cell responses to AZD1222 COVID-19 vaccine (dated by TCRdb to about 2021). This specimen's time point label, interpreted: about 28 days (+/-7) after the second vaccine dose. The method behind the library was the immunoSEQ multiplex PCR assay. TCRdb's version of the immuneACCESS table is confined to in-frame rearrangements and falls short of the full clone set. An unresolved V gene accounts for under half of the shortfall where checked; the remainder is of unknown origin. The sample yields approximately 170,000 clones; roughly 89% were counted once. Around 1% of the sample is taken by the ten largest. The specimen comprised peripheral blood, sampled 28 days after the second AZD1222 dose. The receptors come from an adult who received the AZD1222 COVID-19 vaccine.

The chain couples TRBV3-1 (or the pseudogene TRBV3-2) to TRBJ1-6, with D unresolved. The CDR3 extends over 15 amino acids. Germline-derived CDR1 and CDR2 are LGHDT and YNNKEL (reference sequence). Trimming took off 5 bases at V and 10 bases at J, with 18 bases between the two ends. The CDR3 nucleotides are TGTGCCAGCAGCGCAATGGACTCGGGAGGGTCACCCCTCCACTTT. This gives the protein CASSAMDSGGSPLHF.

The V and J genes are TRBV29-1 and TRBJ2-3, with D possibly being TRBD2 (6 bases). This CDR3 is built from 14 residues. With 2 bases removed from V and 3 bases from J, the gap between germline ends came to 12 bases. Germline-derived CDR1 and CDR2 are SQVTM and ANQGSEA. CDR3 in DNA: TGCAGCGTTGAATCAGGGACTGGGACAGATACGCAGTATTTT. This encodes CSVESGTGTDTQYF.

This chain connects TRBV7-9 to TRBJ2-5; D unclear. V lost 2 bases and J 2 bases, leaving 6 bases between the germline ends. The CDR3 runs 13 residues. Germline CDR1 and CDR2: SEHNR and FQNEAQ (reference sequence). CDR3 sequence reads: CASSLMAQETQYF. CDR3 in DNA: TGTGCCAGCAGCTTAATGGCTCAAGAGACCCAGTACTTC.

The chain has TRBV27 and TRBJ2-7, with 7 bases lining up with TRBD1. V was pared by 1 base and J by 4 bases, with 10 bases of the junction left unmatched. The CDR3 runs 16 residues. Germline V gene sequence: CDR1 MNHEY, CDR2 SMNVEV (reference sequence). CDR3 amino acids: CASSLLGQNKGYEQYF. The DNA of the CDR3 is TGTGCCAGCAGTTTATTGGGACAGAATAAAGGGTACGAGCAGTACTTC.

The chain combines TRBV24-1 with TRBJ2-5; no clear D. Trimming pared 4 bases from V and 0 bases from J, leaving 11 bases between. Germline values: CDR1 KGHDR, CDR2 SFDVKD. This CDR3 contains 15 residues. The CDR3 nucleotides read TGTGCCACCAGTGAATTGTGGCGGAACCAAGAGACCCAGTACTTC. Its translation is CATSELWRNQETQYF.

The chain links TRBV7-8 to TRBJ1-6; D remains ambiguous. Trimming took 3 bases from V and 5 from J, leaving 11 bases between them. This CDR3 comprises 15 residues. The germline CDR1 and CDR2 sequences are SGHVS and FQNEAQ. The CDR3 DNA sequence: TGTGCCAGCAGCTTCGGTAGGGCAGATAATTCACCCCTCCACTTT. Amino acids: CASSFGRADNSPLHF. The full variable domain, in which reference TRBV7-8 and TRBJ1-6 provide the parts outside the CDR3, is GAGVSQSPRYKVAKRGQDVALRCDPISGHVSLFWYQQALGQGPEFLTYFQNEAQLDKSGLPSDRFFAERPEGSVSTLKIQRTQQEDSAVYLCASSFGRADNSPLHFGNGTRLTVT.

The V gene is TRBV29-1, the J gene TRBJ2-7, with 10 bases that match TRBD1. Trimming removed 6 bases from V and 3 bases from J; junction bases left unmatched: 8. This CDR3 has 14 amino acids. Germline V gene data show CDR1 as SQVTM and CDR2 as ANQGSEA. DNA for the CDR3: TGCAGCGTCGCGCGGGACAGGGGAATCTACGAGCAGTACTTC. Its translation: CSVARDRGIYEQYF.

This chain joins TRBV27 and TRBJ2-1; no firm D call. Trimming took 8 bases from V and 2 from J, leaving 10 bases between them. The CDR3 covers 13 residues. Germline CDR1 is MNHEY and CDR2 is SMNVEV (reference sequence). CDR3 sequence reads: CASGQVAYNEQFF. The CDR3 coding sequence is TGTGCCAGCGGCCAGGTTGCCTACAATGAGCAGTTCTTC.

The rearrangement joins TRBV10-3 to TRBJ1-1; D is unclear. With 10 bases removed from V and 0 bases from J, the gap between germline ends came to 9 bases. Germline loops: CDR1 ENHRY, CDR2 SYGVKD. The CDR3 extends over 12 amino acids. CDR3 protein: CATREMNTEAFF. Here the CDR3 DNA reads TGTGCCACACGCGAGATGAACACTGAAGCTTTCTTT.